The sequence of this T cell receptor beta chain was determined in a study of blood T cell repertoires in COVID-19. Across the study: COVID-19 samples, acute and convalescent, were from the United States, Italy and Spain. The analysed material was cDNA or gDNA that came from T cells, B-cell-depleted T cells, or PBMCs.

Original data processing: Estimation of nucleated cell counts was performed using reference gene primer amplification. Data came from immunoSEQ multiplex PCR; TCRdb stores just in-frame clones and leaves some out. V and J calls and clone size are as listed in that table; D and trimming were resolved from the DNA. The sample carries around 120,000 clones, 85% to 90% recorded once. This clone was observed a single time. Trimming took off 3 bases at V and 4 bases at J, with 9 bases between the two ends. Germline CDR1 is PRHDT and CDR2 is FYEKMQ (reference sequence). The CDR3 sequence is 13 residues long.

The receptor comes from a woman between 65 and 79 years old with acute or convalescent COVID-19. The sample was peripheral blood. The gene calls are TRBV13 and TRBJ1-1; D may be TRBD1 (6 bases). CDR3 in amino acids: CASSFYRATEAFF. DNA of the CDR3: TGTGCCAGCAGCTTCTACAGGGCCACTGAAGCTTTCTTT. The variable domain in full, completed from reference TRBV13 and TRBJ1-1, reads AAGVIQSPRHLIKEKRETATLKCYPIPRHDTVYWYQQGPGQDPQFLISFYEKMQSDKGSIPDRFSAQQFSDYHSELNMSSLELGDSALYFCASSFYRATEAFFGQGTRLTVV.